This T cell receptor beta chain was captured by sequencing in a study of shared clonotypes between healthy human individuals. This clone has just a few counts. The antigen is unknown. Genomic DNA for unsorted samples was obtained from 70 million to 100 million PBMCs. V lost 1 base and J lost 0, with 22 bases in between. CDR1 and CDR2 (germline): SGHVS, FNYEAQ. The CDR3 consists of 21 residues. The study, taken as a whole, reports: The diversity represented, both genetic and in exposure history, was limited by few donors. Measured sharing among donors was expected to vary with sequencing depth.

The data were produced by immunoSEQ multiplex PCR, yet TCRdb's version contains in-frame clones alone and is incomplete. The table includes around 450,000 clones, roughly three quarters detected once. V is TRBV7-6 and J is TRBJ2-6; D could derive from TRBD1 or TRBD2 (5 bases each). Sequencing was done on a sample of PBMCs. The source is a woman in her thirties or forties in good health. Some clones in this sample may be carry-over from other donors' samples. CDR3 loop: CASSLEGRGVRRLSGANVLTF. The DNA of the CDR3 is TGTGCCAGCAGCTTAGAGGGTAGAGGGGTCCGAAGACTCTCTGGGGCCAACGTCCTGACTTTC.